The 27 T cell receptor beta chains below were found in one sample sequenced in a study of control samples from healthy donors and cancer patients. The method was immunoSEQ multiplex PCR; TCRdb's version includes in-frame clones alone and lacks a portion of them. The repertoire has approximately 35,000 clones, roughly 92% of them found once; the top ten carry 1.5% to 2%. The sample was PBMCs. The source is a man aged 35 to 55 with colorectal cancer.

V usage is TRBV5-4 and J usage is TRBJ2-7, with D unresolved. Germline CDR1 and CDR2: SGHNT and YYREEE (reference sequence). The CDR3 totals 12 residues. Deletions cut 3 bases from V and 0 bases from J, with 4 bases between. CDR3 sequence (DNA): TGTGCCAGCAGCTCCAACTCCTACGAGCAGTACTTC. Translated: CASSSNSYEQYF.

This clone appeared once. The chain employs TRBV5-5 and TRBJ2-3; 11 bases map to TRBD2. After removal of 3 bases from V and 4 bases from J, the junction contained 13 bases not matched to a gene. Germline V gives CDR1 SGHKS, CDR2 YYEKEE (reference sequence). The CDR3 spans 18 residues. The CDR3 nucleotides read TGTGCCAGCAGCTCCCCGCCCCTTAGCGGGGGGGAATCAGATACGCAGTATTTT. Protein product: CASSSPPLSGGESDTQYF.

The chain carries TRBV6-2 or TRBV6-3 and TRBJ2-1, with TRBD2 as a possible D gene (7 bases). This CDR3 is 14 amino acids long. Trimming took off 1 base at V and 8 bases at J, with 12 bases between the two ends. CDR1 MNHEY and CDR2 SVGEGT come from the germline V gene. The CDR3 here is CASSYYGGAYEQFF. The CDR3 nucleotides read TGTGCCAGCAGTTACTATGGGGGGGCGTATGAGCAGTTCTTC.

CDR3 protein: CASTEAGLTRGETQYF. The CDR3 DNA reads as TGCGCCAGCACCGAGGCAGGCCTAACAAGGGGGGAGACCCAGTACTTC. The J gene is TRBJ2-5, the V gene TRBV5-1; D is perhaps TRBD1 (6 bases). The germline V gene encodes CDR1 SGHRS and CDR2 YFSETQ. The CDR3 totals 16 residues. The germline V and J ends were trimmed by 6 bases and 5 bases, with 23 bases remaining between them.

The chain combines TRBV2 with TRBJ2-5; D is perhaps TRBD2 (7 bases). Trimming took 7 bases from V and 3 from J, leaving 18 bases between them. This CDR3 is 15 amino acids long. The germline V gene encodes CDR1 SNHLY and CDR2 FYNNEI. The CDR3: CASKGGGFSEETQYF. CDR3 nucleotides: TGTGCCAGCAAAGGGGGAGGGTTTTCGGAAGAGACCCAGTACTTC.

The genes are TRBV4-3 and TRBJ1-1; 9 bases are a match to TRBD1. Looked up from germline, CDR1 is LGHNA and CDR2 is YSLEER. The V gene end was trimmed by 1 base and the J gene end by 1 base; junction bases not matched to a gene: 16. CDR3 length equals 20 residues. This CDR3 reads CASSQAGTGTGQIANTEAFF. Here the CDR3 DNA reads TGCGCCAGCAGCCAAGCGGGAACCGGGACAGGGCAGATTGCGAACACTGAAGCTTTCTTT.

The CDR3 DNA follows: TGTGCCAGCAGCCAACGTGCATCCGGGGAGCTGTTTTTT. Translating it yields CASSQRASGELFF. The J gene is TRBJ2-2, the V gene TRBV3-1 (or the pseudogene TRBV3-2); unclear D gene. The CDR3 has 13 residues. V lost 2 bases and J lost 6, with 7 bases in between. CDR1 and CDR2 (germline): LGHDT, YNNKEL (reference sequence).

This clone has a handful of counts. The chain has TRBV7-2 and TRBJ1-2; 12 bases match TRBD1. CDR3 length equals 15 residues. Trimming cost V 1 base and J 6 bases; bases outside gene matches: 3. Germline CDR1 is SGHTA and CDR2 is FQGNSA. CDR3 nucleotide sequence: TGTGCCAGCAGCTTAGGTGGGACAGGGGGCGATGGCTACACCTTC. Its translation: CASSLGGTGGDGYTF.

For the CDR3, the DNA is TGTGCCAGCAGAGTGGGACGGATCAATCAGCCCCAGCATTTT. It is translated as CASRVGRINQPQHF. The chain joins TRBV28 to TRBJ1-5, with D possibly TRBD1 on 5 matching bases. Germline assignment: CDR1 MDHEN and CDR2 SYDVKM. V lost 6 bases to trimming and J lost 3 bases, with 12 bases between them. The CDR3 extends over 14 amino acids.

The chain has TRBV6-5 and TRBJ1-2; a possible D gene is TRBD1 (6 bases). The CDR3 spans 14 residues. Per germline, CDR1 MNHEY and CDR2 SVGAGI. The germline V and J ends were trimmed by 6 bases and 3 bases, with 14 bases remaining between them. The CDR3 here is CASRERGAHYGYTF. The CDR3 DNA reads TGTGCCAGCAGGGAGAGGGGGGCCCACTATGGCTACACCTTC.

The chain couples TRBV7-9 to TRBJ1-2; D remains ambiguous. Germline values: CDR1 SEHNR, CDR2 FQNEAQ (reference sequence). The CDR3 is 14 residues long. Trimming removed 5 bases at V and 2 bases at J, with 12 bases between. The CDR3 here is CASSRPGGNYGYTF. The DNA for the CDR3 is TGTGCCAGCAGCCGCCCCGGAGGGAACTATGGCTACACCTTC.

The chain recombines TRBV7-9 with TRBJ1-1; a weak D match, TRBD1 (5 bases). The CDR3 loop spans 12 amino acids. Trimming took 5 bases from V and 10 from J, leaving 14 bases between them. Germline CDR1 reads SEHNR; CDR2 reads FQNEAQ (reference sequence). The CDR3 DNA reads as TGTGCCAGCAGCAAAGACAGTATCGGAGCTTTCTTT. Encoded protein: CASSKDSIGAFF.

CDR3 DNA sequence: TGCGCCAGCAGCCAAGTGTTCGTAGGGTACACCGGGGAGCTGTTTTTT. Its translation is CASSQVFVGYTGELFF. V gene TRBV4-3 combines with J gene TRBJ2-2; no reliable D call. The V end was cut by 1 base, the J end by 3 bases, with 12 bases between. CDR3 length: 16 residues. Germline V lookup: CDR1 LGHNA, CDR2 YSLEER.

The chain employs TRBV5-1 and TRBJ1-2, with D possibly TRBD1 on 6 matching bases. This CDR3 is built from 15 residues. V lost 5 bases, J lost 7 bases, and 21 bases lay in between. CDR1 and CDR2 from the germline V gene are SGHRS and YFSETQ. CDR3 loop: CASRRVAGAGGGYTF. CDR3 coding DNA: TGCGCCAGCAGAAGGGTCGCAGGGGCCGGGGGTGGCTACACCTTC.

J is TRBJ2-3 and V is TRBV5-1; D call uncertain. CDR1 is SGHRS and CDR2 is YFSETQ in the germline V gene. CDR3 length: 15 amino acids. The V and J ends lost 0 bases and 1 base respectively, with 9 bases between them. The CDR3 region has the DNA TGCGCCAGCAGCTTGGGTAGCTCTGGCACAGATACGCAGTATTTT. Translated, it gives CASSLGSSGTDTQYF.

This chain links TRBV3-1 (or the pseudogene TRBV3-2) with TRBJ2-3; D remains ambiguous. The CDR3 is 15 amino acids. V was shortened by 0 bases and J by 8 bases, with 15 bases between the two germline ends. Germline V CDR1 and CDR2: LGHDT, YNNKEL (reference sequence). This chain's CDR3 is CASSQDPGQTRTQYF. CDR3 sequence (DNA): TGTGCCAGCAGCCAAGATCCCGGTCAAACCCGTACGCAGTATTTT.

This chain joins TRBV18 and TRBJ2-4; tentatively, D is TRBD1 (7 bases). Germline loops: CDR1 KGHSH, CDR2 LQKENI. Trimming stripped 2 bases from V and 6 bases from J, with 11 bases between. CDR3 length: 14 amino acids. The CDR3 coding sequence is TGTGCCAGCTCACCATCAGGGGGGAGAAACATTCAGTACTTC. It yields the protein CASSPSGGRNIQYF.

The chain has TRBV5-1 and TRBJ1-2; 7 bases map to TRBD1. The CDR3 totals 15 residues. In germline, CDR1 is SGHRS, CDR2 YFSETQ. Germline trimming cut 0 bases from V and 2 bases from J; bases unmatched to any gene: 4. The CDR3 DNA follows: TGCGCCAGCAGCTTGGATGGAGGGGGCAACTATGGCTACACCTTC. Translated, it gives CASSLDGGGNYGYTF.

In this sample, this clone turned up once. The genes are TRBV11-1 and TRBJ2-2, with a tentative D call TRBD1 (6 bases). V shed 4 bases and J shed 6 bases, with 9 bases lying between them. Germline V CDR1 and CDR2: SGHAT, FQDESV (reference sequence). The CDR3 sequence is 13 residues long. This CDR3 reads CASSSRGAGELFF. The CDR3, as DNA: TGTGCCAGCAGCTCCAGGGGTGCCGGGGAGCTGTTTTTT.

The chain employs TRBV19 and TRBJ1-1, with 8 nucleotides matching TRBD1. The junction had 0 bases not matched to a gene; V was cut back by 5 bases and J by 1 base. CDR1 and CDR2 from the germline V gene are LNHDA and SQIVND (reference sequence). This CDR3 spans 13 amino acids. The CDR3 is CASSDRGNTEAFF. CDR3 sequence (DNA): TGTGCCAGTAGTGACAGGGGGAACACTGAAGCTTTCTTT.

Written as DNA, the CDR3 is TGTGCCAGCAGTTACGGGCAGGGACGCGAGCAGTACTTC. Translated, it gives CASSYGQGREQYF. The chain links TRBV6-5 to TRBJ2-7; D tentatively fits TRBD1 or TRBD2 (5 bases each). The germline gives CDR1 MNHEY, CDR2 SVGAGI. The CDR3 is made up of 13 amino acids. V was clipped by 2 bases and J by 6 bases, with 11 bases between them.

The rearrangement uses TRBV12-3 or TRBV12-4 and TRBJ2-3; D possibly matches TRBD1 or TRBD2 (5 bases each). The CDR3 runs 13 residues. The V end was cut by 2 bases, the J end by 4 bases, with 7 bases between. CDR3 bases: TGTGCCAGCAGTTTAAGGGACCCAGATACGCAGTATTTT. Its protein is CASSLRDPDTQYF.

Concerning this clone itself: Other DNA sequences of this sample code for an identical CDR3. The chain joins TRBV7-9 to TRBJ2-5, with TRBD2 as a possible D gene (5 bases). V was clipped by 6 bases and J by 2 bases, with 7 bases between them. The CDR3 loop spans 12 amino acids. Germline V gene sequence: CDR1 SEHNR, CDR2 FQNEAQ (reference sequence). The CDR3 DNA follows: TGTGCCAGCAGGAGAGGGCAAGAGACCCAGTACTTC. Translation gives CASRRGQETQYF.

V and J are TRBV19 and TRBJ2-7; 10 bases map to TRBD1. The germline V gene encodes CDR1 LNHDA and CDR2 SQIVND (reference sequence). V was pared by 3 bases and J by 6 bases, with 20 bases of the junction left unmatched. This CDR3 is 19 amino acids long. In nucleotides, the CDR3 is TGTGCCAGTAGTATTTCCTTATCCGGGACAGGGGCCGTGTATAGCGAGCAGTACTTC. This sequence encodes CASSISLSGTGAVYSEQYF.

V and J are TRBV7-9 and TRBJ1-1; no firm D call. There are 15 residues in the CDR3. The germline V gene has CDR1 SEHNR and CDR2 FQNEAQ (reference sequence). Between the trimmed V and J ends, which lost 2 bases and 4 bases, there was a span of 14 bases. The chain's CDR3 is CASSLIMGEFTEAFF. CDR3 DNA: TGTGCCAGCAGCTTAATCATGGGAGAATTCACTGAAGCTTTCTTT. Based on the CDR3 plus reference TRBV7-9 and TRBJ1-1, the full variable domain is DTGVSQNPRHKITKRGQNVTFRCDPISEHNRLYWYRQTLGQGPEFLTYFQNEAQLEKSRLLSDRFSAERPKGSFSTLEIQRTEQGDSAMYLCASSLIMGEFTEAFFGQGTRLTVV.

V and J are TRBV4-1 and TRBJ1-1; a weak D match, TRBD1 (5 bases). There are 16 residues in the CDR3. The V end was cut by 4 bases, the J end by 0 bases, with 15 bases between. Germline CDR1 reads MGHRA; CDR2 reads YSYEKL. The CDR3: CASSPLGGFLNTEAFF. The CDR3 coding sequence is TGCGCCAGCAGCCCCCTCGGGGGTTTTCTGAACACTGAAGCTTTCTTT.

CDR3 sequence: CASSLLGLSGNTIYF. The CDR3 DNA reads as TGTGCCAGCAGCTTACTGGGGCTCTCTGGAAACACCATATATTTT. This chain joins TRBV7-9 and TRBJ1-3, with D possibly being TRBD1 (5 bases). Germline V lookup: CDR1 SEHNR, CDR2 FQNEAQ (reference sequence). Trimming shortened V by 2 bases and J by 0 bases, and 8 bases separated the two germline ends. This CDR3 has 15 amino acids.